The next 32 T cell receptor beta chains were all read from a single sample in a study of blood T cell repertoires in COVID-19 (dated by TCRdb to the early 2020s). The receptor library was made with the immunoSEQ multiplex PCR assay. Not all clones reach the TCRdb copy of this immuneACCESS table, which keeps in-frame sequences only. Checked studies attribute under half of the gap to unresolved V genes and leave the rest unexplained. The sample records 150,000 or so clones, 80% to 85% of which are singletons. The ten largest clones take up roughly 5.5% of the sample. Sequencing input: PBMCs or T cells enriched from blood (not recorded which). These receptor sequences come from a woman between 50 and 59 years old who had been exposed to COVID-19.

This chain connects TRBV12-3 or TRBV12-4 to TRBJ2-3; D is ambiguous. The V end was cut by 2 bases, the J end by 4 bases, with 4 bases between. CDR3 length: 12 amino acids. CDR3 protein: CASSLSADTQYF. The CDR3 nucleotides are TGTGCCAGCAGTTTATCGGCAGATACGCAGTATTTT.

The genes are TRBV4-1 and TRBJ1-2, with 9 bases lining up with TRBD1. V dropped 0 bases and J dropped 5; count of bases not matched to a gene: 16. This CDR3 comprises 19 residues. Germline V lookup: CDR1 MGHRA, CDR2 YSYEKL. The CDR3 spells CASSQDRLPTRDREYGYTF. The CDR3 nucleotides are TGCGCCAGCAGCCAAGATCGTCTCCCCACCCGGGACAGGGAGTATGGCTACACCTTC.

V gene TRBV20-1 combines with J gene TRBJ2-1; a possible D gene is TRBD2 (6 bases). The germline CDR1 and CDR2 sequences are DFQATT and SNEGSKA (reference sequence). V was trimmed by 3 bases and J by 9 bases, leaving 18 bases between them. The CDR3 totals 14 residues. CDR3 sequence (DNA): TGCAGTGCTAGTCAGGCACTAGCTGGCGGTGAGCAGTTCTTC. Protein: CSASQALAGGEQFF.

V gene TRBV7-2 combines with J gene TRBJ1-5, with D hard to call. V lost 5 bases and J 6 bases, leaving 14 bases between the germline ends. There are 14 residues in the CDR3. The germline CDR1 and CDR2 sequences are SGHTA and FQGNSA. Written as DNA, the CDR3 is TGTGCCAGCAGCGACGAGAGGGCGGGTCAGCCCCAGCATTTT. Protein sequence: CASSDERAGQPQHF.

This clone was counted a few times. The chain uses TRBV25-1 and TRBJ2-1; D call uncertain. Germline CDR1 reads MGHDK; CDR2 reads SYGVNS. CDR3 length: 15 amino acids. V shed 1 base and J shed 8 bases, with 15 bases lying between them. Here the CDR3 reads CASSESHSPTDEQFF. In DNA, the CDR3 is TGTGCCAGCAGTGAATCCCACAGCCCCACCGATGAGCAGTTCTTC.

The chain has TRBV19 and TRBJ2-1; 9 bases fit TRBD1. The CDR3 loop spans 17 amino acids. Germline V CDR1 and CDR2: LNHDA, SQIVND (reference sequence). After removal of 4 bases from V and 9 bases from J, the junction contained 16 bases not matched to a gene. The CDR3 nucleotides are TGTGCCAGTAGTACGAGACCGGGACAGGGCCTTAATACTGAGCAGTTCTTC. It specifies CASSTRPGQGLNTEQFF.

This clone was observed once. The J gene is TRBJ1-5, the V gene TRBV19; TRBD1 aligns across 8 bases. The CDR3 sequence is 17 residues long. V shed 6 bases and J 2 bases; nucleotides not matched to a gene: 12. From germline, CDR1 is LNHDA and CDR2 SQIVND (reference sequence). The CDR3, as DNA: TGTGCCAGTAGCTCGGGGCAGGGGGCGCGAGGCAATCAGCCCCAGCATTTT. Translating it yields CASSSGQGARGNQPQHF.

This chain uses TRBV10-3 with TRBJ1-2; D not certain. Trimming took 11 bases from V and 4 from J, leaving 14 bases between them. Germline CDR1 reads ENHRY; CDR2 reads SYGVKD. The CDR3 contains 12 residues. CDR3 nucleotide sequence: TGTGCCTTCGCCCCGGCAGGCTATGGCTACACCTTC. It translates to CAFAPAGYGYTF.

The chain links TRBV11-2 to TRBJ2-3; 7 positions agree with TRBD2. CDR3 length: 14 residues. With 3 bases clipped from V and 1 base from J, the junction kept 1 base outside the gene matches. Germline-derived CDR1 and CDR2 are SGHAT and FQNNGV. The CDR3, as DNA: TGTGCCAGCAGCTTTAGCGGGCGCACAGATACGCAGTATTTT. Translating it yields CASSFSGRTDTQYF. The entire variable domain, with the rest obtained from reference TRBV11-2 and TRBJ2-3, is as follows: EAGVAQSPRYKIIEKRQSVAFWCNPISGHATLYWYQQILGQGPKLLIQFQNNGVVDDSQLPKDRFSAERLKGVDSTLKIQPAKLEDSAVYLCASSFSGRTDTQYFGPGTRLTVL.

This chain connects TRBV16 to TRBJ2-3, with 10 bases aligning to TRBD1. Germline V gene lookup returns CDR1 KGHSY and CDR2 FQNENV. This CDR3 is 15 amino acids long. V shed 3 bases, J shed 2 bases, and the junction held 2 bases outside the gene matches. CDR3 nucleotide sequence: TGTGCCAGCAGCCAGGGACAGGGGAACACAGATACGCAGTATTTT. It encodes CASSQGQGNTDTQYF.

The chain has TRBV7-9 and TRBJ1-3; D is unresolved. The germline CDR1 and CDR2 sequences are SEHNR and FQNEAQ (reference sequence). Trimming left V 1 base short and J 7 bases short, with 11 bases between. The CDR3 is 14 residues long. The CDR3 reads CASSLVSHGNTIYF. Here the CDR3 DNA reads TGTGCCAGCAGCTTAGTTTCCCACGGGAACACCATATATTTT. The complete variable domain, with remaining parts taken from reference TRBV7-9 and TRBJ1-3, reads DTGVSQNPRHKITKRGQNVTFRCDPISEHNRLYWYRQTLGQGPEFLTYFQNEAQLEKSRLLSDRFSAERPKGSFSTLEIQRTEQGDSAMYLCASSLVSHGNTIYFGEGSWLTVV.

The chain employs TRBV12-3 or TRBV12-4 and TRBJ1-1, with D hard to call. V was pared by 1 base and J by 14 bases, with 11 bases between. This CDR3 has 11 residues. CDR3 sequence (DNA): TGTGCCAGCAGTTTAGGTTTGAGGATGTTCTTT. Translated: CASSLGLRMFF.

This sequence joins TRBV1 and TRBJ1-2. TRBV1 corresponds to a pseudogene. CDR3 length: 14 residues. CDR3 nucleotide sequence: TGCACCATCGAATCCCGGAGCCCCGACTATGGCTACACCTTC. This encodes CTIESRSPDYGYTF.

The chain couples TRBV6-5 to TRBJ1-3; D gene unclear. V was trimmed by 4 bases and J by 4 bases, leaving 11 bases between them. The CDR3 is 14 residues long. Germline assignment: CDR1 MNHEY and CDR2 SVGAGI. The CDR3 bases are TGTGCCAGCAGTTTTACCCCTGAGGGAAACACCATATATTTT. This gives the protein CASSFTPEGNTIYF.

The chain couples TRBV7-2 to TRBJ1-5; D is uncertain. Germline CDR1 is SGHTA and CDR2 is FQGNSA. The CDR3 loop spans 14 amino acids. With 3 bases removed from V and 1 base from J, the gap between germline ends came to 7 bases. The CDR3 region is CASSLLQSNQPQHF. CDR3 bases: TGTGCCAGCAGCTTGCTTCAGAGCAATCAGCCCCAGCATTTT.

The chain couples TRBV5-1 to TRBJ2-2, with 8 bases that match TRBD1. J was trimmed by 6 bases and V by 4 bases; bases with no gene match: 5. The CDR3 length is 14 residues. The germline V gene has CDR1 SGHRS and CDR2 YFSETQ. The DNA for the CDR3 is TGCGCCAGCAGCACCCGGACAGGGCCCGGGGAGCTGTTTTTT. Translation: CASSTRTGPGELFF.

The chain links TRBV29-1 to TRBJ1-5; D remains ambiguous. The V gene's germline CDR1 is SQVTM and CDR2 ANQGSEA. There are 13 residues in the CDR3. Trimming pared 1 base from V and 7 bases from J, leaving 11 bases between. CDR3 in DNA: TGCAGCGTTGAAGTGGAGGGTCGACAGCCCCAGCATTTT. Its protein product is CSVEVEGRQPQHF. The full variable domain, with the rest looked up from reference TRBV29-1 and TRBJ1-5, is SAVISQKPSRDICQRGTSLTIQCQVDSQVTMMFWYRQQPGQSLTLIATANQGSEATYESGFVIDKFPISRPNLTFSTLTVSNMSPEDSSIYLCSVEVEGRQPQHFGDGTRLSIL.

The CDR3 coding sequence is TGTGCCAGCAGTGCACTCACTAGCGGCAGCTCCTACAATGAGCAGTTCTTC. Translated, it gives CASSALTSGSSYNEQFF. The J gene is TRBJ2-1, the V gene TRBV6-1, with 8 bases aligning to TRBD2. V shed 4 bases and J 0 bases; nucleotides not matched to a gene: 8. This CDR3 region has 17 residues. Per germline, CDR1 MNHNS and CDR2 SASEGT.

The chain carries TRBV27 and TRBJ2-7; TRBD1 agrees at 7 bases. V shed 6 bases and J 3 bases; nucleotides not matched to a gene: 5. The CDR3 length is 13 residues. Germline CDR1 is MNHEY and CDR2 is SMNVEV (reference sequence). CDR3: CASRPGQLYEQYF. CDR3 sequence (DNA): TGTGCCAGCAGACCGGGACAGCTCTACGAGCAGTACTTC.

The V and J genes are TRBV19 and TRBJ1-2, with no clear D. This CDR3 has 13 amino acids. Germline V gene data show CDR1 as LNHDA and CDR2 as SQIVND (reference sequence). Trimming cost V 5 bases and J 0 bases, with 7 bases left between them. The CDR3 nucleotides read TGTGCCAGTAGTGGAACTACTAACTATGGCTACACCTTC. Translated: CASSGTTNYGYTF.

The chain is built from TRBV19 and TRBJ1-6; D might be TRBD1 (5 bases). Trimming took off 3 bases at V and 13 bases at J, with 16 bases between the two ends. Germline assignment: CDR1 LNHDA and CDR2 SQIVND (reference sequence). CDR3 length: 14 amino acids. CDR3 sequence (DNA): TGTGCCAGTAGTATGGGGCAGGGCTTATCTCCCCTCCACTTT. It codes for CASSMGQGLSPLHF. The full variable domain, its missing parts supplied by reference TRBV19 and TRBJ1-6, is DGGITQSPKYLFRKEGQNVTLSCEQNLNHDAMYWYRQDPGQGLRLIYYSQIVNDFQKGDIAEGYSVSREKKESFPLTVTSAQKNPTAFYLCASSMGQGLSPLHFGNGTRLTVT.

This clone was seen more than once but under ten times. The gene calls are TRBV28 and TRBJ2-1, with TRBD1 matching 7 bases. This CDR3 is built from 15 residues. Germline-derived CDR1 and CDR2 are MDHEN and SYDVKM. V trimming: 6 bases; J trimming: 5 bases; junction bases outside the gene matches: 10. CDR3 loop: CASSFRTGAHNEQFF. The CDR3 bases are TGTGCCAGCAGCTTTCGGACAGGCGCTCACAATGAGCAGTTCTTC.

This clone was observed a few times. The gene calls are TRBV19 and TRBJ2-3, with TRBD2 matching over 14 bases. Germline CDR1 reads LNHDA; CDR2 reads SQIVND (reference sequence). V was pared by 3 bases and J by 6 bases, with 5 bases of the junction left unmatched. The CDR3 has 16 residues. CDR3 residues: CASSIGTSGRHDTQYF. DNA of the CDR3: TGTGCCAGTAGTATCGGGACTAGCGGGAGACATGATACGCAGTATTTT.

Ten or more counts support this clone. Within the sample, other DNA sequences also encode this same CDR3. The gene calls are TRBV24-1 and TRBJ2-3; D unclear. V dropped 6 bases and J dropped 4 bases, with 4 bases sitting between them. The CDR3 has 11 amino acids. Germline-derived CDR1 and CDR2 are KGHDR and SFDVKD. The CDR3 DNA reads TGTGCCACCAGTCAGTCAGATACGCAGTATTTT. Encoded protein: CATSQSDTQYF.

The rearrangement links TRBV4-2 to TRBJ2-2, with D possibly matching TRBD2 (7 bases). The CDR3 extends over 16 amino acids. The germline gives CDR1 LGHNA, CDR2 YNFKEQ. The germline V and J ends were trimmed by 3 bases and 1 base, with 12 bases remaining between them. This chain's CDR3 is CASSQRGGKNTGELFF. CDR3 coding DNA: TGTGCCAGCAGCCAGAGGGGGGGGAAGAACACCGGGGAGCTGTTTTTT.

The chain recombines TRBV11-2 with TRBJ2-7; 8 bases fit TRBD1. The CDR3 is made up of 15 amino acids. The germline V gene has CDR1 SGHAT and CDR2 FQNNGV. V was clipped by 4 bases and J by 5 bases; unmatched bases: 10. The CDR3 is CASSSRPGGVDEQYF. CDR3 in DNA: TGTGCCAGCAGCTCCAGGCCAGGGGGCGTCGACGAGCAGTACTTC.

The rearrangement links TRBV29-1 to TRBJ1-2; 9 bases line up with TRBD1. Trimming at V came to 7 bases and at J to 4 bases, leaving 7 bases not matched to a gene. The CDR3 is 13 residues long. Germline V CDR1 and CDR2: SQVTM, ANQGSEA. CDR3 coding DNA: TGCAGCGAAAGACAGGGGGAAGGCTATGGCTACACCTTC. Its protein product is CSERQGEGYGYTF.

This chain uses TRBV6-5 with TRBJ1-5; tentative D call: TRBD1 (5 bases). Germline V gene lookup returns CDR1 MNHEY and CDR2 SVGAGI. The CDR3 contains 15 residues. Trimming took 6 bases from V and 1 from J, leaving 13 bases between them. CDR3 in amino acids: CASSFQRGSNQPQHF. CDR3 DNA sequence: TGTGCCAGCAGCTTCCAGCGGGGGAGCAATCAGCCCCAGCATTTT.

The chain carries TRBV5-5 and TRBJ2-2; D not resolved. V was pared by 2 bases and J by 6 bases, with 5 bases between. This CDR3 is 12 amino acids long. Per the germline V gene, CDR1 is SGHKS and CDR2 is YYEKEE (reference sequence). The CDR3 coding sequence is TGTGCCAGCAGCTTCCGGTCCGGGGAGCTGTTTTTT. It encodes CASSFRSGELFF.

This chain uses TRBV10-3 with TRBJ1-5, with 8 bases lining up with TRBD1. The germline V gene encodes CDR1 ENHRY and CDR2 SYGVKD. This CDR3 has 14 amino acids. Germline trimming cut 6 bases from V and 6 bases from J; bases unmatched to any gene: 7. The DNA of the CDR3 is TGTGCCATCAGCCTGACAGGGGAAGGTCAGCCCCAGCATTTT. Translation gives CAISLTGEGQPQHF.

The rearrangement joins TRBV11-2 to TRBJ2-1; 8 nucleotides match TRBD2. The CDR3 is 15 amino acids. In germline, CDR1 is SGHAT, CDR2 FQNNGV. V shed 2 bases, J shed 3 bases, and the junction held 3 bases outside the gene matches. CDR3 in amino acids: CASSLYLAGYNEQFF. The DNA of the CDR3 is TGTGCCAGCAGCTTATATCTAGCGGGCTACAATGAGCAGTTCTTC.

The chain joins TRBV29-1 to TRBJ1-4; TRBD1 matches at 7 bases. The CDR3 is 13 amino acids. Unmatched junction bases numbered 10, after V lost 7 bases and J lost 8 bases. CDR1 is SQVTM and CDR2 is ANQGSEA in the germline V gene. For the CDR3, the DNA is TGCAGCGGATCCCGGGGGACAGAGGAAAAACTGTTTTTT. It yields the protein CSGSRGTEEKLFF. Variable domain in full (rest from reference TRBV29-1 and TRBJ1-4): SAVISQKPSRDICQRGTSLTIQCQVDSQVTMMFWYRQQPGQSLTLIATANQGSEATYESGFVIDKFPISRPNLTFSTLTVSNMSPEDSSIYLCSGSRGTEEKLFFGSGTQLSVL.